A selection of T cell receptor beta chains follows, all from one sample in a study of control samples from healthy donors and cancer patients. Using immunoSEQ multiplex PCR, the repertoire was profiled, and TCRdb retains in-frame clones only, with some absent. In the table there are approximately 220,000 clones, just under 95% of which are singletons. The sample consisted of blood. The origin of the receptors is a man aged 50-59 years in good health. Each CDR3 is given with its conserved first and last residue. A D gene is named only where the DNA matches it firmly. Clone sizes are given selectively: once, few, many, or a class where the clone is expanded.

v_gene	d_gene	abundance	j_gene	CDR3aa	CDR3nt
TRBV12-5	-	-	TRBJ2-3	CASGLGQETSTDTQYF	TGTGCTAGTGGTTTGGGGCAGGAGACTAGCACAGATACGCAGTATTTT
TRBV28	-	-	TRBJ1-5	CASSPPRRKGNQPQHF	TGTGCCAGCAGTCCCCCGAGGAGGAAGGGCAATCAGCCCCAGCATTTT
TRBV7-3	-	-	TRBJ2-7	CASSLAGNHDEQYF	TGTGCCAGCAGCTTAGCAGGGAATCACGACGAGCAGTACTTC
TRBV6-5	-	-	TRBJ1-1	CASSYVTGGTEAFF	TGTGCCAGCAGTTATGTAACAGGAGGGACTGAAGCTTTCTTT
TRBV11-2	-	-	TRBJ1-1	CASSLDRASEAFF	TGTGCCAGCAGCTTAGACAGGGCTAGTGAAGCTTTCTTT
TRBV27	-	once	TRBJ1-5	CASAKAPQGNQPQHF	TGTGCCAGCGCCAAGGCCCCCCAAGGCAATCAGCCCCAGCATTTT
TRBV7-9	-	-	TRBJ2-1	CASSLVFWPNEQFF	-
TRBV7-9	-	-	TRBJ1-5	CASSLGQGLVQPQHF	TGTGCCAGCAGCTTAGGGCAGGGGCTAGTTCAGCCCCAGCATTTT
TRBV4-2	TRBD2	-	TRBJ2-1	CASSQRAGTSLNAEQFF	TGTGCCAGCAGCCAACGCGCTGGGACTAGCCTCAACGCTGAGCAGTTCTTC
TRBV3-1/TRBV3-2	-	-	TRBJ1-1	CASSSPGYTEAFF	TGTGCCAGCAGCTCCCCAGGTTACACTGAAGCTTTCTTT
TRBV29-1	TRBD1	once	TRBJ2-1	CSVEEWEQGAYNEQFF	TGCAGCGTTGAAGAATGGGAACAGGGGGCCTACAATGAGCAGTTCTTC
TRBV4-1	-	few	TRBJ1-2	CASSRKGGPYGYTF	TGCGCCAGCAGCCGCAAAGGCGGTCCCTATGGCTACACCTTC
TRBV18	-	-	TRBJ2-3	CASSPAGLDTQYF	TGTGCCAGCTCACCGGCGGGGTTAGATACGCAGTATTTT
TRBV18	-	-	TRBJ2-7	CASSSGLVWEQYF	TGTGCCAGCTCATCGGGACTGGTCTGGGAGCAGTACTTC
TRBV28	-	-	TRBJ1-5	CASSLQNQPQHF	TGTGCCAGCAGTCTCCAGAACCAGCCCCAGCATTTT
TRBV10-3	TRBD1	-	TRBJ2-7	CAMGDRAYEQYF	TGTGCCATGGGAGACAGGGCCTACGAGCAGTACTTC
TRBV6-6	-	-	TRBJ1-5	CASSMTDSNQPQHF	TGTGCCAGCAGTATGACCGATAGCAATCAGCCCCAGCATTTT
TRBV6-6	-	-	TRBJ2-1	CASRLQGSSYNEQFF	TGTGCCAGCAGACTACAGGGAAGCTCCTACAATGAGCAGTTCTTC
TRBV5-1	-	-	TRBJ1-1	CASSLGRTMNTEAFF	TGCGCCAGCAGCTTGGGACGGACCATGAACACTGAAGCTTTCTTT
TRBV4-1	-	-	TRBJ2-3	CATTLGQTRGDTQYF	TGCGCCACGACATTAGGCCAGACACGTGGGGATACGCAGTATTTT
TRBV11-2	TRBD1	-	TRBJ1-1	CASSLGPGQLGRNTEAFF	TGTGCCAGCAGCTTAGGCCCGGGACAGTTGGGGAGGAACACTGAAGCTTTCTTT
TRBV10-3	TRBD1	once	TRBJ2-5	CAISTGTGGSETQYF	TGTGCCATCAGCACCGGGACAGGGGGATCAGAGACCCAGTACTTC
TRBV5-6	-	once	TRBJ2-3	CASSFTADTQYF	TGTGCCAGCAGCTTCACGGCGGATACGCAGTATTTT
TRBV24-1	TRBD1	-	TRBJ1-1	CATSDRGQGGTEAFF	TGTGCCACCAGTGATCGGGGACAGGGCGGAACTGAAGCTTTCTTT
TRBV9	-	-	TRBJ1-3	CASSVATGGPAGNTIYF	TGTGCCAGCAGCGTAGCTACGGGGGGCCCAGCTGGAAACACCATATATTTT
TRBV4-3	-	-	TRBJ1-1	CASSGERGVMNTEAFF	TGCGCCAGCAGCGGGGAAAGGGGGGTTATGAACACTGAAGCTTTCTTT